This TCR beta chain was observed in a study of Graves' ophthalmopathy and Graves' hyperthyroidism. For the study at large: Peripheral blood samples were taken at initial diagnosis, before any treatment.

Per germline, CDR1 MDHEN and CDR2 SYDVKM. This CDR3 region has 13 residues. V lost 2 bases, J lost 2 bases, and 7 bases lay in between. This clonotype was detected many times. The antigen is not known. Transcripts of RNA were the source for amplifying TCR beta CDR3 regions. In the first round, RT-PCR was carried out with HTBI primers, and a multiplex PCR formed the second round. MiXCR, run by TCRdb on the multiplex PCR reads, gives a single entry per CDR3 protein. The table shows some 350,000 distinct CDR3 sequences, with about 15% occurring only once. Study results and limitations: Blood repertoires reportedly contained most expanded thyroid clonotypes above 0.001 frequency.

Sequencing used peripheral blood. This TCR was sampled from an adult woman with stable Graves' hyperthyroidism. The rearrangement uses TRBV28 and TRBJ2-7; D remains ambiguous. This CDR3 reads CASSLRLTYEQYF. The CDR3 DNA follows: TGTGCCAGCAGTTTACGTCTGACCTACGAGCAGTACTTC.